This T cell receptor beta chain was observed in a study of cytomegalovirus exposure and HLA in healthy donors. Study results and limitations: Reportedly, diagnosis of cytomegalovirus status by the classifier showed high specificity and sensitivity. Earlier analysis found most TCR beta V segments productive about 90% or about 30% of the time. A later analysis associated 15,000 to 20,000 TCR beta sequences with HLA alleles at a 0.05 false discovery rate. In the analysis, some V segments, TRBV6-2 and TRBV6-3 included, were excluded as indistinguishable.

The PCR contained 60 Vbeta and 13 Jbeta primers. Clones were read by immunoSEQ multiplex PCR, and TCRdb kept only the in-frame ones, dropping some. Altogether approximately 100,000 clones are present, around 80% being singletons, with the ten largest covering about 1.7%. Comments on this clone: Its antigen remains unidentified.

This CDR3 is 15 amino acids long. The trim removed 2 bases at V and 7 bases at J, leaving 6 bases unmatched. Germline values: CDR1 MNHEY, CDR2 SVGAGI. This receptor was identified in a woman aged 40 to 55 in good health and CMV-seronegative. The V gene is TRBV6-5, the J gene TRBJ2-1; TRBD1 agrees at 9 bases. Sequences were obtained from PBMCs. CDR3 bases: TGTGCCAGCAGTTACGGGGGGACAGGGCGGAATGAGCAGTTCTTC. It translates to CASSYGGTGRNEQFF.